Listed below are T cell receptor beta chains from one sample, sequenced in a study of T-cell reconstitution after alpha-beta-depleted transplantation in children. Via MiXCR, TCRdb re-called the PCR reads, giving one row per CDR3 protein. The sample records over 200,000 distinct CDR3 sequences, about 9.2% being singletons. Source: PBMCs from the stem cell graft donor, taken from the stem cell graft. Receptors were obtained from a human donor who donated a stem cell graft to a child with acute lymphoblastic leukemia. Each CDR3 is given with its conserved first and last residue. A D gene is named only where the DNA matches it firmly. Not every row has a clone size; where given, it reads once, few, many or a size class.

-	TRBV20-1	-	TRBJ1-5	TGCAGTGCTACAGGGCTCAATCAGCCCCAGCATTTT	CSATGLNQPQHF
few	TRBV7-2	-	TRBJ1-5	TGTGCCAGCAGCTTCTCGATGGACAGCAATCAGCCCCAGCATTTT	CASSFSMDSNQPQHF
few	TRBV10-3	-	TRBJ2-5	TGTGCCACCTCTTTTTCCACATACCAAGAGACCCAGTACTTC	CATSFSTYQETQYF
-	TRBV3-1	TRBD1	TRBJ2-5	TGTGCCAGCAGCCCGGGACAGGGGGTAGAAGAGACCCAGTACTTC	CASSPGQGVEETQYF
-	TRBV27	-	TRBJ1-6	TGTGCCAGCAGTTTATCGCGAGTGAGCTCCTATAATTCACCCCTCCACTTT	CASSLSRVSSYNSPLHF
many	TRBV5-1	TRBD1	TRBJ1-1	TGCGCCAGCAGCTTTGGGGACAGGACGAACACTGAAGCTTTCTTT	CASSFGDRTNTEAFF
few	TRBV29-1	-	TRBJ1-1	TGCAGCGCCCAATTGAACACTGAAGCTTTCTTT	CSAQLNTEAFF
-	TRBV18	TRBD1	TRBJ2-1	TGTGCCAGCTCACCTACCACCGGGACAGGGGGGGTAAAGTTCTTC	CASSPTTGTGGVKFF
-	TRBV12-3/TRBV12-4	TRBD2	TRBJ2-1	TGTGCCAGCAGTTTAGTGAGCGGGGCTAGGGATGAGCAGTTCTTC	CASSLVSGARDEQFF
many	TRBV12-3/TRBV12-4	TRBD1	TRBJ1-5	TGTGCCAGCAGTTTAGCACAGACAGGGGTTATCGGTCAGCCCCAGCATTTT	CASSLAQTGVIGQPQHF
-	TRBV7-9	TRBD2	TRBJ2-3	TGTGCCAGCAGCTTCACCCCGGGGGGTGGCACAGATACGCAGTATTTT	CASSFTPGGGTDTQYF
many	TRBV3-1	TRBD2	TRBJ2-7	TGTGCCAGCAGCCAAGATTGGGAGGGCGTTCAGCAGTACTTC	CASSQDWEGVQQYF
-	TRBV30	-	TRBJ2-7	TGTGCCTGGAGCTACCGGAACACGGGTAACGAGCAGTACTTC	CAWSYRNTGNEQYF
-	TRBV11-1	TRBD2	TRBJ2-3	TGTGCCAGCAGCCGTAGCGGGGGGGCTGCAGATACGCAGTATTTT	CASSRSGGAADTQYF
-	TRBV6-1	-	TRBJ2-2	TGTGCCAGCAGCCGGGGAGTCCCCCACACCGGGGAGCTGTTTTTT	CASSRGVPHTGELFF
few	TRBV7-8	-	TRBJ1-5	TGTGCCAGCAGCTTAGCTCAGCTTAATAGCAATCAGCCCCAGCATTTT	CASSLAQLNSNQPQHF
many	TRBV20-1	-	TRBJ2-3	TGCAGTGCTACCTCCCCAGCGGAGAACACAGATACGCAGTATTTT	CSATSPAENTDTQYF
-	TRBV4-2	TRBD1	TRBJ2-7	TGTGCCAGCAGCCAAGCCGAGGGACAGGGATCCTACGAGCAGTACTTC	CASSQAEGQGSYEQYF
-	TRBV5-4	-	TRBJ1-4	TGTGCCAGCAGTTCATCGGGTGTTAATGAAAAACTGTTTTTT	CASSSSGVNEKLFF
many	TRBV4-3	-	TRBJ1-1	TGCGCCAGCAGCCAAGATCTCCGGGTCACTGAAGCTTTCTTT	CASSQDLRVTEAFF
-	TRBV29-1	-	TRBJ1-1	TGCAGCGTTGGTAAGACAAACACTGAAGCTTTCTTT	CSVGKTNTEAFF
many	TRBV7-7	-	TRBJ2-1	TGTGCCAGCAGTTTGGACAGATACAATGAGCAGTTCTTC	CASSLDRYNEQFF
few	TRBV15	-	TRBJ2-3	TGTGCCACCAGCAGTTTTCCCCGGGACGCTGGAGGCACAGATACGCAGTATTTT	CATSSFPRDAGGTDTQYF